The 3 T cell receptor beta chains given below trace back to one sample, sequenced in a study of post-analysis software for immune sequencing data. Study results and limitations: A handful of TRBV segments were significantly more frequent in patients than in controls. TRBV5-6, TRBV5-1 and TRBV20-1 were among these segments.

Every TCR beta cDNA library bore unique molecular identifiers. Each CDR3 protein gets one entry after TCRdb re-called the PCR reads with MiXCR. The sample includes roughly 200,000 distinct CDR3 sequences, 29% of them seen just once. For these receptors, no antigen is known. Source material: blood. The origin of the receptors is a girl younger than 18 with multiple sclerosis.

This clonotype has at least ten counts. The V call is TRBV7-9, the J call TRBJ2-4; D not resolved. V was cut by 3 bases and J by 0 bases, with 3 bases left in between. Germline CDR1 SEHNR, CDR2 FQNEAQ (reference sequence). This CDR3 contains 13 residues. CDR3 nucleotides: TGTGCCAGCAGCTTGGAAGCCAAAAACATTCAGTACTTC. This sequence encodes CASSLEAKNIQYF.

This clonotype was found a few times. The genes are TRBV5-1 and TRBJ1-1; D unclear. Germline CDR1 SGHRS, CDR2 YFSETQ. There are 14 residues in the CDR3. Trimming took 3 bases from V and 0 from J, leaving 9 bases between them. CDR3 region: CASSYSSMNTEAFF. In nucleotides, the CDR3 is TGCGCCAGCAGCTACAGTTCTATGAACACTGAAGCTTTCTTT.

This clonotype was detected only a few times. V and J are TRBV29-1 and TRBJ2-5; D not certain. Trimming stripped 7 bases from V and 11 bases from J, with 29 bases between. Germline V lookup: CDR1 SQVTM, CDR2 ANQGSEA. The CDR3 runs 15 residues. CDR3 amino acids: CSAGRWVSSYNEQYF. CDR3 sequence (DNA): TGCAGCGCAGGACGGTGGGTCAGCTCTTACAATGAGCAGTACTTC.